What follows describes a single T cell receptor beta chain. The length of the CDR3 is 16 residues. With V trimmed by 7 bases and J by 4 bases, 12 bases remained unmatched. Looked up from germline, CDR1 is SGHNT and CDR2 is YENEEA. This sample is drawn from a study of cytomegalovirus exposure and HLA in healthy donors. PCR involved 60 Vbeta and 13 Jbeta primers. The table came from immunoSEQ multiplex PCR; TCRdb's copy has only in-frame clones and leaves some out. The sample holds some 200,000 clones, about 80% seen once. Sequenced input: PBMCs. The TCR was taken from a boy between 5 and 17 years old in good health and CMV-seronegative. The chain carries TRBV11-3 and TRBJ2-1; 8 bases map to TRBD2. For the CDR3, the DNA is TGTGCCAGCACCGTCAGGTCCCGGGAGGGATACAATGAGCAGTTCTTC. Translating it yields CASTVRSREGYNEQFF.